The rows below give T cell receptor beta chains drawn from one sample of a study of blood T cell repertoires in COVID-19. Sequencing was performed with immunoSEQ multiplex PCR; in TCRdb, only in-frame clones are kept and a portion is missing. This sample yields 15,000 or so clones, of which around four fifths are seen a single time; 15% to 20% belongs to the top ten. Source material: peripheral blood. The receptors derive from a man aged 40-49 years with active or convalescent COVID-19. Each CDR3 is given with its conserved first and last residue. Each record gives: clone size, J gene, V gene, D gene, CDR3 DNA, CDR3 protein. D genes are given only for firm matches. Expanded clones get a size class; other rows say once, few or many, or leave the size out.

clone_size: once
j_call: TRBJ1-5
v_call: TRBV7-6
d_call: TRBD1
cdr3_nt: TGTGCCAGCAGCCCAGGACAGGGGGTAGGTCAGCCCCAGCATTTT
cdr3_aa: CASSPGQGVGQPQHF

clone_size: once
j_call: TRBJ2-4
v_call: TRBV4-1
d_call: .
cdr3_nt: TGCGCCAGCAGCCAAGGGGGGACTCCAGTAAACATTCAGTACTTC
cdr3_aa: CASSQGGTPVNIQYF

clone_size: .
j_call: TRBJ2-1
v_call: TRBV7-6
d_call: .
cdr3_nt: TGTGCCAGCAGCTTAGAAGGCGGGGGCATCAATGAGCAGTTCTTC
cdr3_aa: CASSLEGGGINEQFF

clone_size: .
j_call: TRBJ1-4
v_call: TRBV15
d_call: .
cdr3_nt: TGTGCCACCAGCAGAGTTCTATTGAATGAAAAACTGTTTTTT
cdr3_aa: CATSRVLLNEKLFF

clone_size: once
j_call: TRBJ1-6
v_call: TRBV7-8
d_call: .
cdr3_nt: TGTGCCAGCAGCTCTCAACCCCGGACTTTCCTCCACTTT
cdr3_aa: CASSSQPRTFLHF

clone_size: .
j_call: TRBJ2-1
v_call: TRBV5-1
d_call: .
cdr3_nt: TGCGCCAGCAGCTTAAGTGAAGGGGTGGATGAGCAGTTCTTC
cdr3_aa: CASSLSEGVDEQFF

clone_size: once
j_call: TRBJ2-1
v_call: TRBV29-1
d_call: .
cdr3_nt: TGCAGCGTTGGGAAGACTGCCGGTTACAATGAGCAGTTCTTC
cdr3_aa: CSVGKTAGYNEQFF

clone_size: .
j_call: TRBJ1-6
v_call: TRBV9
d_call: .
cdr3_nt: TGTGCCAGCAGCGTGGGGACTTTGGGTAATTCACCCCTCCACTTT
cdr3_aa: CASSVGTLGNSPLHF

clone_size: .
j_call: TRBJ2-1
v_call: TRBV5-1
d_call: .
cdr3_nt: TGCGCCAGCAGCTTGGAGGGGGGGGCGAGCTCCTACAATGAGCAGTTCTTC
cdr3_aa: CASSLEGGASSYNEQFF

clone_size: .
j_call: TRBJ1-6
v_call: TRBV5-6
d_call: .
cdr3_nt: TGTGCCAGCACCGTGGGAGGGAGGATCGCACCCCTCCACTTT
cdr3_aa: CASTVGGRIAPLHF

clone_size: once
j_call: TRBJ1-3
v_call: TRBV19
d_call: .
cdr3_nt: TGTGCCAGTAGTAAGCCGGGGGGAAGCGGAAACACCATATATTTT
cdr3_aa: CASSKPGGSGNTIYF

clone_size: .
j_call: TRBJ1-6
v_call: TRBV3-1/TRBV3-2
d_call: .
cdr3_nt: TGTGCCAGCAGCCCTGAGACAGGAAATTCACCCCTCCACTTT
cdr3_aa: CASSPETGNSPLHF

clone_size: .
j_call: TRBJ1-5
v_call: TRBV29-1
d_call: .
cdr3_nt: TGCAGCGTCCGGGACACCGATCAGCCCCAGCATTTT
cdr3_aa: CSVRDTDQPQHF

clone_size: .
j_call: TRBJ2-2
v_call: TRBV11-3
d_call: .
cdr3_nt: TGTGCCAGCAGCCGAACCGGCGGACAACAGGGCGGGGAGCTGTTTTTT
cdr3_aa: CASSRTGGQQGGELFF

clone_size: .
j_call: TRBJ1-2
v_call: TRBV2
d_call: .
cdr3_nt: TGTGCCGGCTTGACGGACACAATTGATGGCTACACCTTC
cdr3_aa: CAGLTDTIDGYTF

clone_size: .
j_call: TRBJ2-2
v_call: TRBV7-9
d_call: .
cdr3_nt: TGTGCCAGCAGACCTTACAGTAACGGGGAGCTGTTTTTT
cdr3_aa: CASRPYSNGELFF

clone_size: .
j_call: TRBJ2-2
v_call: TRBV3-1/TRBV3-2
d_call: TRBD1
cdr3_nt: TGTGCCAGCAGCCCCACGGACAGGGCAACCGGGGAGCTGTTTTTT
cdr3_aa: CASSPTDRATGELFF

clone_size: .
j_call: TRBJ2-5
v_call: TRBV19
d_call: TRBD2
cdr3_nt: TGTGCCAGTAGTCCCGGGGGGGTAGGGTGGCAAGAGACCCAGTACTTC
cdr3_aa: CASSPGGVGWQETQYF

clone_size: .
j_call: TRBJ2-1
v_call: TRBV7-9
d_call: TRBD2
cdr3_nt: TGTGCCAGCAGCTTAGAAAACGCGGGACTAGCTTCCAATGAGCAGTTCTTC
cdr3_aa: CASSLENAGLASNEQFF

clone_size: .
j_call: TRBJ1-2
v_call: TRBV5-5
d_call: TRBD1
cdr3_nt: TGTGCCAGCAGCGGAGACCAGGGGGCCTGGGGCTACACCTTC
cdr3_aa: CASSGDQGAWGYTF

clone_size: .
j_call: TRBJ1-1
v_call: TRBV6-5
d_call: .
cdr3_nt: TGTGCCAGCAGTTACTCGGGAGGCACTGAAGCTTTCTTT
cdr3_aa: CASSYSGGTEAFF

clone_size: .
j_call: TRBJ1-1
v_call: TRBV3-1/TRBV3-2
d_call: .
cdr3_nt: TGTGCCAGCAGCCAAGAATCCGGGATTGAAGCTTTCTTT
cdr3_aa: CASSQESGIEAFF

clone_size: .
j_call: TRBJ2-1
v_call: TRBV3-1/TRBV3-2
d_call: .
cdr3_nt: TGTGCCAGCAGCCAAGTGGCCAGTCCCTACAATGAGCAGTTCTTC
cdr3_aa: CASSQVASPYNEQFF

clone_size: few
j_call: TRBJ1-2
v_call: TRBV28
d_call: TRBD1
cdr3_nt: TGTGCCAGCAGTTACAGGGGGAACTATGGCTACACCTTC
cdr3_aa: CASSYRGNYGYTF

clone_size: .
j_call: TRBJ2-7
v_call: TRBV18
d_call: TRBD1
cdr3_nt: TGTGCCAGCTCTGCGGGGTCGACAGGGGTAAGTTTCGACGAGCAGTACTTC
cdr3_aa: CASSAGSTGVSFDEQYF

clone_size: .
j_call: TRBJ2-3
v_call: TRBV6-5
d_call: TRBD1
cdr3_nt: TGTGCCAGCCTGGACAGGGCGGGGGATACGCAGTATTTT
cdr3_aa: CASLDRAGDTQYF

clone_size: .
j_call: TRBJ1-2
v_call: TRBV7-9
d_call: TRBD1
cdr3_nt: TGTGCCAGCAGCCTAGGACAGGGGTCAGGAGGCTACACCTTC
cdr3_aa: CASSLGQGSGGYTF

clone_size: .
j_call: TRBJ1-6
v_call: TRBV4-3
d_call: .
cdr3_nt: TGCGCCAGCAGCCAAGAACGGCAGGGAAATTCACCCCTCCACTTT
cdr3_aa: CASSQERQGNSPLHF

clone_size: once
j_call: TRBJ2-5
v_call: TRBV18
d_call: .
cdr3_nt: TGTGCCAGCTCACCACCTTTAGGGAGTCTCGGTGAGACCCAGTACTTC
cdr3_aa: CASSPPLGSLGETQYF

clone_size: .
j_call: TRBJ2-7
v_call: TRBV6-6
d_call: TRBD1
cdr3_nt: TGTGCCAGCAGTCGGACAGGGGTCTACGAGCAGTACTTC
cdr3_aa: CASSRTGVYEQYF

clone_size: .
j_call: TRBJ2-7
v_call: TRBV29-1
d_call: .
cdr3_nt: TGCAGCGTCCAACAGGGATTAAACGAGCAGTACTTC
cdr3_aa: CSVQQGLNEQYF

clone_size: few
j_call: TRBJ1-5
v_call: TRBV4-3
d_call: .
cdr3_nt: TGCGCCAGCAGCCCCTTTTCAGGGCGCAATCAGCCCCAGCATTTT
cdr3_aa: CASSPFSGRNQPQHF

clone_size: .
j_call: TRBJ2-3
v_call: TRBV11-3
d_call: TRBD2
cdr3_nt: TGTGCCAGCACCCATCCTCTAGCGGGGGCTGTTGATGATACGCAGTATTTT
cdr3_aa: CASTHPLAGAVDDTQYF

clone_size: .
j_call: TRBJ1-1
v_call: TRBV3-1/TRBV3-2
d_call: .
cdr3_nt: TGTGCCAGCAGCCAGACGGTGGGCCTTGCTGAAGCTTTCTTT
cdr3_aa: CASSQTVGLAEAFF

clone_size: .
j_call: TRBJ1-1
v_call: TRBV9
d_call: .
cdr3_nt: TGTGCCAGCAGCGTAGGCAGGGGGAACACTGAAGCTTTCTTT
cdr3_aa: CASSVGRGNTEAFF